This TCR beta chain was obtained from a study of blood T cell repertoires in COVID-19. In the study overall: Donors in the United States, Italy and Spain gave samples during acute or convalescent COVID-19. Nucleic acid was either cDNA or gDNA, and it came from T cells, B-cell-depleted T cells, or PBMCs.

The CDR3 covers 11 residues. The germline gives CDR1 MNHNS, CDR2 SASEGT. V lost 3 bases, J lost 3 bases, and 3 bases lay in between. Original processing methods: Reference gene primers were amplified, and this amplification served to estimate nucleated cell counts. Using immunoSEQ multiplex PCR, the repertoire was profiled, and TCRdb retains in-frame clones only, with some absent. D and trimming come from the DNA, and the V and J calls and clone size come from that table. The sample shows about 190,000 clones, about 88% of them seen only once. Sequenced input: peripheral blood. This receptor was obtained from a man between 18 and 29 years old with active or convalescent COVID-19. V is TRBV6-1 and J is TRBJ2-7; D remains unclear. In DNA form, the CDR3 reads TGTGCCAGCAGTGACGTCTACGAGCAGTACTTC. It encodes CASSDVYEQYF.